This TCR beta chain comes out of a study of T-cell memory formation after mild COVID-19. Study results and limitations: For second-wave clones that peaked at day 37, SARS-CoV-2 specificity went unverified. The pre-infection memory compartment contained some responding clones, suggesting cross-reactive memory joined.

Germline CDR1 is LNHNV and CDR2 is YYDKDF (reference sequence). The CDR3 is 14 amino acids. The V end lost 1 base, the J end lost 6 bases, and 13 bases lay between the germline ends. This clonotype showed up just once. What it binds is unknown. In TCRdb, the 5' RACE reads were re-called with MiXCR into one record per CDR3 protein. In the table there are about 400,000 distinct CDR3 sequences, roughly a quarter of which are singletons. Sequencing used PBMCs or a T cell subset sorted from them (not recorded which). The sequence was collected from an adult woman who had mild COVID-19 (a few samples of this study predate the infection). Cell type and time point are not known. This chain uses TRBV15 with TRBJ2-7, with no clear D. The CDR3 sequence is CATSRAGSVTEQYF. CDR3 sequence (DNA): TGTGCCACCAGCAGAGCTGGATCAGTAACCGAGCAGTACTTC. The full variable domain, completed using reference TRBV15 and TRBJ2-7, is DAMVIQNPRYQVTQFGKPVTLSCSQTLNHNVMYWYQQKSSQAPKLLFHYYDKDFNNEADTPDNFQSRRPNTSFCFLDIRSPGLGDTAMYLCATSRAGSVTEQYFGPGTRLTVT.